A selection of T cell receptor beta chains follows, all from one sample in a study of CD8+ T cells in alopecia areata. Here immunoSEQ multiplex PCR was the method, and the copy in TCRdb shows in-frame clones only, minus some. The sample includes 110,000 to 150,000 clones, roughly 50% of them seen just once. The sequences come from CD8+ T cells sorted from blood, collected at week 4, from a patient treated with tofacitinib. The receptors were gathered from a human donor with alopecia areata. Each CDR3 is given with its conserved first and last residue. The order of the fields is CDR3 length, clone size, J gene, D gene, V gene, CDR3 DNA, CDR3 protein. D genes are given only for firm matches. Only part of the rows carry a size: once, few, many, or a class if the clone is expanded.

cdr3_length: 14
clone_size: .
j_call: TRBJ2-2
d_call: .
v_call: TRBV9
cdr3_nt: TGTGCCAGCAGCGTACTCCAGAACACCGGGGAGCTGTTTTTT
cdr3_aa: CASSVLQNTGELFF

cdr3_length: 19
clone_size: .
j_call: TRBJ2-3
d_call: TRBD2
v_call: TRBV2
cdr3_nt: TGTGCCAGCCGCAATGAACCGGGACTAGCGGGGGCCCGGGGAGATACGCAGTATTTT
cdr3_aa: CASRNEPGLAGARGDTQYF

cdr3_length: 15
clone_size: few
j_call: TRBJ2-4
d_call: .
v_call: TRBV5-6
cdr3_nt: TGTGCCAGCAGTCATATGACTGATAGCTTTAACATTCAGTACTTC
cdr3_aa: CASSHMTDSFNIQYF

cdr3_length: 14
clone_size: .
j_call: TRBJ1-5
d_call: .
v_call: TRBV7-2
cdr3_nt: TGTGCCAGCAGCCTCCTGGGGCATGGCCAGCCCCAGCATTTT
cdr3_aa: CASSLLGHGQPQHF

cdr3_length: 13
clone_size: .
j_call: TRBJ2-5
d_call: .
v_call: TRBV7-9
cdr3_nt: TGTGCCAGCAGCCCTAAGAGGAGAGAGACCCAGTACTTC
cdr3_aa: CASSPKRRETQYF

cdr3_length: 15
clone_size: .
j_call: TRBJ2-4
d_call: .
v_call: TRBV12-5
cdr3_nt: TGTGCTAGTGGTTATTCCGGGACTCCGAAAAACATTCAGTACTTC
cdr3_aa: CASGYSGTPKNIQYF

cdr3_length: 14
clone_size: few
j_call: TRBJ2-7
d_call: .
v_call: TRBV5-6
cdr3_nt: TGTGCCAGCAGCTTGGGCGGAGGCTCCTACGAGCAGTACTTC
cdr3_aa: CASSLGGGSYEQYF

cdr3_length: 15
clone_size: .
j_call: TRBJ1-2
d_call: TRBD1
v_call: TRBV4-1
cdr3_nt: TGCGCCAGCAGCCAAGATCCGGGACAGGGAGGGTTATACACCTTC
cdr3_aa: CASSQDPGQGGLYTF

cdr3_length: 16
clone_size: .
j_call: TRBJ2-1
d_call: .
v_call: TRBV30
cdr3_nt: TGTGCCTGGAGTGTAGGAGGCGTTCGACAATACAATGAGCAGTTCTTC
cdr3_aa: CAWSVGGVRQYNEQFF

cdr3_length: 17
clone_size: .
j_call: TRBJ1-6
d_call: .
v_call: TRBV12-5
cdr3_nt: TGTGCTAGTGGTTTGGTCTTGGGGGCAGGGCGCGGTTCACCCCTCCACTTT
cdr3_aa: CASGLVLGAGRGSPLHF

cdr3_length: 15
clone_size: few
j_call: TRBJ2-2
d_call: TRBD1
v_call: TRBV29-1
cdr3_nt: TGCAGCGTCGGGGGACAGGGGGCGTGGACCGGGGAGCTGTTTTTT
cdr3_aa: CSVGGQGAWTGELFF

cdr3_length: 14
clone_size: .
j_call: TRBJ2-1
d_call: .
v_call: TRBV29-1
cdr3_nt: TGCAGCGTTGGTTCGGTGTACTCCTACAATGAGCAGTTCTTC
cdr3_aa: CSVGSVYSYNEQFF

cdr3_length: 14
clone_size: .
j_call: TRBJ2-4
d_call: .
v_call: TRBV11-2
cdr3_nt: TGTGCCAGCAGCTTAGTAGGCAGGGATAGTGTTCAGTACTTC
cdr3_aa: CASSLVGRDSVQYF

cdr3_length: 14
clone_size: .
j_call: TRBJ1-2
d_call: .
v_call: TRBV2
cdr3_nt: TGTGCCAGCAGTCCTCGGGAGGGACGCTATGGCTACACCTTC
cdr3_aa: CASSPREGRYGYTF

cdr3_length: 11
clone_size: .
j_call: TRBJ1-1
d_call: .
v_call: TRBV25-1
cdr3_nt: TGTGCCAGCAGCGAGGGGTTAGTCGCTTTCTTT
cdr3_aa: CASSEGLVAFF

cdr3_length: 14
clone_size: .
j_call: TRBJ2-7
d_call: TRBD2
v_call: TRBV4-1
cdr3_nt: TGCGCCAGCAGCCCCCTGATCCTAGCGGCCGAGCAGTACTTC
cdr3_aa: CASSPLILAAEQYF

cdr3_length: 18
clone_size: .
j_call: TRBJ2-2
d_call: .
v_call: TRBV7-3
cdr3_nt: TGTGCCAGCAGCTTAATCCCAGGGCACCGAGAGAACACCGGGGAGCTGTTTTTT
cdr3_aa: CASSLIPGHRENTGELFF

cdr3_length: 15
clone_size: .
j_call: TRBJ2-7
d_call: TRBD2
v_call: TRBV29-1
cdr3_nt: TGCAGCGTTGAAAGGGTATCTAGCGGGGGTGACGAGCAGTACTTC
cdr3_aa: CSVERVSSGGDEQYF

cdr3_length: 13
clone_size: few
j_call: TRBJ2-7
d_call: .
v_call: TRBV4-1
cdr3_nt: TGCGCCAGCAGCCAGACTAGTTGGTACGAGCAGTACTTC
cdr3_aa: CASSQTSWYEQYF

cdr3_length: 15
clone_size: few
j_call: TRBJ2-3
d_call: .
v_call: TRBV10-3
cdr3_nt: TGTGCCATCAGTGAGGGGATAACCCCCACAGATACGCAGTATTTT
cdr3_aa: CAISEGITPTDTQYF

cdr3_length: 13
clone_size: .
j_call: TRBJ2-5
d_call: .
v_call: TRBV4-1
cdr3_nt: TGCGCCAGCAGCCACCTAGTGCAAGAGACCCAGTACTTC
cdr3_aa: CASSHLVQETQYF

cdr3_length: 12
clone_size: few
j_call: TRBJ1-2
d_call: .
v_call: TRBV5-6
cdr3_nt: TGTGCCAGCAGCCAAGAGACAGCTAGCTACACCTTC
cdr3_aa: CASSQETASYTF

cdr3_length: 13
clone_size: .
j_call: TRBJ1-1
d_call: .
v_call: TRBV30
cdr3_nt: .
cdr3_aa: CAWSVGPGSLPFF

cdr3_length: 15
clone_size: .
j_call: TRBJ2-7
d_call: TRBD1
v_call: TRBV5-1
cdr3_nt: TGCGCCAGCAGCCCTCGGACAGGGGGCTCCTACGAGCAGTACTTC
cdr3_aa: CASSPRTGGSYEQYF

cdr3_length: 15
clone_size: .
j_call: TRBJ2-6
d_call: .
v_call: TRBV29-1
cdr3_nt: TGCAGCGTTGAGTCCGTGAACTCTGGGGCCAACGTCCTGACTTTC
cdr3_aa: CSVESVNSGANVLTF

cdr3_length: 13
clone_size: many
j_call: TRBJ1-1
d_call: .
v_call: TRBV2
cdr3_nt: TGTGCCAGCAGTGAGAGGGATGAGACTGAAGCTTTCTTT
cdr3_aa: CASSERDETEAFF

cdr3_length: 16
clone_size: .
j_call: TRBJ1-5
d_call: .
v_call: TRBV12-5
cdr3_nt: TGTGCTAGTGGTTTGGTACTTGGAGGGCTAGGTCAGCCCCAGCATTTT
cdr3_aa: CASGLVLGGLGQPQHF

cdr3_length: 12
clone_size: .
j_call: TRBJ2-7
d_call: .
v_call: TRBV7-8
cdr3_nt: TGTGCCAGCAGCCCAGGAGACTACGAGCAGTACTTC
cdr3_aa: CASSPGDYEQYF

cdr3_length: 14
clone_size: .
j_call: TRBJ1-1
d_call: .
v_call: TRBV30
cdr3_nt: TGTGCCTGGAGTGTTGGGGTGGGGAACACTGAAGCTTTCTTT
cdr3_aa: CAWSVGVGNTEAFF

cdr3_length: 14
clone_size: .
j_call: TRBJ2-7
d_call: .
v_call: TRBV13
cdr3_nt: TGTGCCAGCAGCTCCGCGACAGGTTCCTACGAGCAGTACTTC
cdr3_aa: CASSSATGSYEQYF

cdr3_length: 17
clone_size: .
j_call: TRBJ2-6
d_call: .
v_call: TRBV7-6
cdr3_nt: TGTGCCAGCAGAAACCCCCTGGGAGGAGCTGGGGCCAACGTCCTGACTTTC
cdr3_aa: CASRNPLGGAGANVLTF

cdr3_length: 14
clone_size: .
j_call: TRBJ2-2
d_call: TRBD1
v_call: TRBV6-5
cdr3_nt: TGTGCCAGCAGTGAACAGGGGGACACCGGGGAGCTGTTTTTT
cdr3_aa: CASSEQGDTGELFF

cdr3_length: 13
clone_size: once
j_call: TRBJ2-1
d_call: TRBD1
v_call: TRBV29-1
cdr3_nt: TGCAGCGTTTCTGGGACAGCCGGCAATGAGCAGTTCTTC
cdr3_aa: CSVSGTAGNEQFF

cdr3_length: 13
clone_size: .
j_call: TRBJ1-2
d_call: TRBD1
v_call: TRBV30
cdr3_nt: TGTGCCTGGAGCGGACAGGGGGGCTATGGCTACACCTTC
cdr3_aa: CAWSGQGGYGYTF

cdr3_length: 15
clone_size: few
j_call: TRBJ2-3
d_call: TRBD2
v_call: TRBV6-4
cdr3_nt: TGTGCCAGCAGTGCTAGCGGGGGGGCCTCAGATACGCAGTATTTT
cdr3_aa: CASSASGGASDTQYF

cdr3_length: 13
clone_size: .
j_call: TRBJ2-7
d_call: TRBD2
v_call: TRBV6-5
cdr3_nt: TGTGCCAGCAGTCTGACTAGCGGGGCTGTGCAGTACTTC
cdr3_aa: CASSLTSGAVQYF

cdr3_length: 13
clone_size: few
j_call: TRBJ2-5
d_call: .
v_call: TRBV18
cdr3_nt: TGTGCCAGCTCAACGGCAGGGACGGAGACCCAGTACTTC
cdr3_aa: CASSTAGTETQYF

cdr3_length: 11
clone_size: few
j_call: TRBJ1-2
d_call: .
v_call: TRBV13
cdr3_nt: TGTGCCAGCAGCTTGGGCCCACGGTACACCTTC
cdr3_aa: CASSLGPRYTF

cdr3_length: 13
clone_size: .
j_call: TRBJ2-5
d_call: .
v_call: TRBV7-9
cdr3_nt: TGTGCCAGCAGCTTTGGGGGGCAAGAGACCCAGTACTTC
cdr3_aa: CASSFGGQETQYF

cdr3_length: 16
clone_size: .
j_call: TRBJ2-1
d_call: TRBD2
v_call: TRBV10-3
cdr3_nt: TGTGCCAGCAGTGAAACCGCGGGGGGGCACAGTAATGAGCAGTTCTTC
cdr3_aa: CASSETAGGHSNEQFF

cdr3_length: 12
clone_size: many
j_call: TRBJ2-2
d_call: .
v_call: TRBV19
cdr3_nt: TGTGCCAGTAATTTGGGCAGCGAGGAGCTGTTTTTT
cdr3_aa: CASNLGSEELFF

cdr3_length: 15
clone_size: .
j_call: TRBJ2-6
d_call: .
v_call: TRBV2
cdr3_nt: TGTGTCTCGATCGGGAATACTGGTGGGGCCAACGTCCTGACTTTC
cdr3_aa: CVSIGNTGGANVLTF

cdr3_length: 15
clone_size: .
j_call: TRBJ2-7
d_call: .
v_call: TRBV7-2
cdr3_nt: TGTGCCAGCAGCTTAGTTGTAGGTCCAGTCTACGAGCAGTACTTC
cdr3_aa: CASSLVVGPVYEQYF

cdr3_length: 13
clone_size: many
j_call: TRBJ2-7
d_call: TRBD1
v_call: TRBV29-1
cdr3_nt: TGCAGCGTTGGACAGGGGGAGGATGGCGAGCAGTACTTC
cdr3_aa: CSVGQGEDGEQYF

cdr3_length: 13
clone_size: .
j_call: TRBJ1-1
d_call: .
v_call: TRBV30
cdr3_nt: TGTGCCTGGATTATAACCAAGGGCACTGAAGCTTTCTTT
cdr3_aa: CAWIITKGTEAFF

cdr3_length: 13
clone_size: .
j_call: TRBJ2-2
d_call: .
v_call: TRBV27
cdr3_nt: TGTGCCAGCATCTCATTGGGGTCCGGGGAGCTGTTTTTT
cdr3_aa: CASISLGSGELFF

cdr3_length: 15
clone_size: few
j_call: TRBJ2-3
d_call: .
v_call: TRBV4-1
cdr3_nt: TGCGCCAGCAGCCAAGGGACAGCTTACACAGATACGCAGTATTTT
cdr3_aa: CASSQGTAYTDTQYF

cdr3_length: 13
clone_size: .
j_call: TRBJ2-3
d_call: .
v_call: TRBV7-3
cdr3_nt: TGTGCCAGCAGCGCGGACAACACAGATACGCAGTATTTT
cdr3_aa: CASSADNTDTQYF

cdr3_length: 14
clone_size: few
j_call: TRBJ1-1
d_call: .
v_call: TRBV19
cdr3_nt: TGTGCCAGTAGTCTTCCGGAGGGGAACACTGAAGCTTTCTTT
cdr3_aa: CASSLPEGNTEAFF

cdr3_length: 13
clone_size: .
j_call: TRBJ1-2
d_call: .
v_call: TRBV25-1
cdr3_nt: TGTGCCAGCAGTGCCGGACAGCCCTATGGCTACACCTTC
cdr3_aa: CASSAGQPYGYTF

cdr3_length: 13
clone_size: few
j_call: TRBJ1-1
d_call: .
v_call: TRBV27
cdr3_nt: TGTGCCAGCAGTCCTCAGGTGTCTTCTGAAGCTTTCTTT
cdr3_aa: CASSPQVSSEAFF

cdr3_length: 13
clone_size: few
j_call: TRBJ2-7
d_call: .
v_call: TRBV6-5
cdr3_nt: TGTGCCAGCAGTTACGACCGCGATTACGAGCAGTACTTC
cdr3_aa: CASSYDRDYEQYF

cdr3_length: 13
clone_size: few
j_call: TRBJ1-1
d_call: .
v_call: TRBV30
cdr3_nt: TGTGCCTGGAGTTTGGGGTTGGACACTGAAGCTTTCTTT
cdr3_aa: CAWSLGLDTEAFF

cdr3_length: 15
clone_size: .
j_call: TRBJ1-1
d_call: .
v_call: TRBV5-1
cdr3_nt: TGCGCCAGCAGCTTGGCCCTGGCAGGGTACCCTGAAGCTTTCTTT
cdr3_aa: CASSLALAGYPEAFF

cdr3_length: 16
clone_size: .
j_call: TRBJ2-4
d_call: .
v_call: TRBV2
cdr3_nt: TGTGCCAGCACTGACCGTCTCGAAGGGGCCAAAAACATTCAGTACTTC
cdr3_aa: CASTDRLEGAKNIQYF

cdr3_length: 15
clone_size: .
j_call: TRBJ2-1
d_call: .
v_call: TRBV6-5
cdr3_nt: TGTGCCAGCAGTTACAATGTCGGGCAGTACAATGAGCAGTTCTTC
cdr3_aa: CASSYNVGQYNEQFF

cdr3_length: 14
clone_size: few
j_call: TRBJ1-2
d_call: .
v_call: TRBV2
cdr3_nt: TGTGCCAGCAGTGAAGTTCCTTCAGGCTATGGCTACACCTTC
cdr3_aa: CASSEVPSGYGYTF

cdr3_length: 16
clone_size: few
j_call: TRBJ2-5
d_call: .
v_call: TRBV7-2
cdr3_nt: TGTGCCAGCAGCTTAGCGGAGGGGGGGGCCTGGGAGACCCAGTACTTC
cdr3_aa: CASSLAEGGAWETQYF